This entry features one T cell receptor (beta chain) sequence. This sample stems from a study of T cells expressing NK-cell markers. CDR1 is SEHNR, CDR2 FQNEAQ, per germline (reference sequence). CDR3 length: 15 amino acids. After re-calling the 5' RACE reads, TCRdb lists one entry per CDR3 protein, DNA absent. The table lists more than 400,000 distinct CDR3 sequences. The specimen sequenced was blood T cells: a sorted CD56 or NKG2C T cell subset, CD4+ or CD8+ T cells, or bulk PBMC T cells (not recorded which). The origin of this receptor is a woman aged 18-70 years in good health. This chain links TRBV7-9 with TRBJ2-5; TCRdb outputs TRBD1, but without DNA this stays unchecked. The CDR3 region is CASSGNLGAQETQYF.